This is a list of T cell receptor beta chains from one sample in a study of T cells in narcolepsy. The method was immunoSEQ multiplex PCR; TCRdb's version includes in-frame clones alone and lacks a portion of them. Here the sample spans some 25,000 clones, 55% to 65% being singletons. What was sequenced was memory (CD45RA-) CD4+ T cells from blood. These receptors were obtained from a human donor in good health. The conserved cysteine and the conserved F or W are not part of the CDR3 here. A D gene is named only where the DNA matches it firmly. Size is omitted from some rows. Given values are once, few, many or a class for expanded clones.

>TRBV6-5|NA|TRBJ2-2|NA
ASIQLRELF
>TRBV6-5|NA|TRBJ1-3|NA
ASRATGPGNTIY
>TRBV19|NA|TRBJ1-2|NA
ASNGQSYNYGYT
>TRBV12-5|TRBD2|TRBJ2-1|NA
ASGNSGLGDEQF
>TRBV7-8|TRBD1|TRBJ2-7|NA
ASSEQTGMAYEQY
>TRBV7-3|NA|TRBJ2-7|NA
ASSSDPPYEQY
>TRBV19|NA|TRBJ1-5|NA
ASSMGGGRGQPQH
>TRBV4-3|NA|TRBJ1-2|NA
ASSQDPSDYGYT
>TRBV9|NA|TRBJ1-5|NA
ASSVGAGDSNQPQH
>TRBV5-1|NA|TRBJ1-2|NA
ASSLRPTEGGYT
>TRBV7-2|NA|TRBJ1-3|few
ASSFPGAGGNTIY
>TRBV7-2|NA|TRBJ1-4|NA
ASSRSRSGEKLF
>TRBV7-2|TRBD2|TRBJ2-2|NA
ASSLALAGTGELF
>TRBV5-6|TRBD2|TRBJ2-5|NA
ASSLGSGGLETQY
>TRBV5-6|TRBD1|TRBJ1-1|NA
ASSPDRRNTEAF
>TRBV28|TRBD1|TRBJ1-3|few
ASRAQGTVGNTIY
>TRBV4-3|NA|TRBJ2-1|NA
ASSQERPPGHKRNEQF
>TRBV7-2|NA|TRBJ2-3|NA
ASSLAGSRTDTQY
>TRBV9|NA|TRBJ1-1|once
ASSLWGTSTEAF
>TRBV18|NA|TRBJ1-6|NA
ASSPFSRTDNSPLH
>TRBV2|NA|TRBJ1-3|NA
ASEGVSSGNTIY
>TRBV7-2|NA|TRBJ1-4|NA
ASSLEQFNEKLF
>TRBV15|NA|TRBJ2-5|few
ATSSDQYQETQY
>TRBV4-1|NA|TRBJ2-1|NA
ASSQVSREQF
>TRBV6-6|NA|TRBJ1-2|NA
ASSYGQVDYT
>TRBV6-5|NA|TRBJ2-2|NA
ASSPGIGVSGELF
>TRBV7-2|TRBD2|TRBJ2-1|NA
ASSLGTSGGNEQF
>TRBV7-2|NA|TRBJ1-4|NA
ASSPQGRGEEKLF
>TRBV18|NA|TRBJ2-3|NA
ASSPSRNTDTQY
>TRBV4-3|NA|TRBJ1-4|NA
ASSPTAAATNEKLF
>TRBV6-1|NA|TRBJ2-7|NA
ATWSRQTYEQY
>TRBV6-1|NA|TRBJ1-2|once
ASSERRNYGYT
>TRBV7-9|NA|TRBJ2-3|NA
ASSLTVTNTQY
>TRBV6-6|NA|TRBJ2-6|NA
ASSFVRSGANVLT
>TRBV7-3|TRBD1|TRBJ2-1|few
ASSAQGQASYNEQF
>TRBV15|NA|TRBJ1-1|NA
ATSRDLGAEAF
>TRBV7-2|NA|TRBJ2-7|NA
ASSLSHSSYEQY
>TRBV19|NA|TRBJ2-5|NA
ASKGSLTHGEIQY
>TRBV5-4|NA|TRBJ1-1|few
ASSPGGGGLNTEAF
>TRBV5-5|TRBD1|TRBJ2-7|NA
ASSGPRTGGGEQY
>TRBV7-3|NA|TRBJ1-1|once
ASSSHRGTEAF
>TRBV28|NA|TRBJ2-1|NA
ASSLSPTWSPYNEQF
>TRBV7-2|TRBD2|TRBJ2-1|NA
ASSFGTSGDSYNEQF
>TRBV14|TRBD2|TRBJ2-5|NA
ASSQDGRGYQTQY
>TRBV28|NA|TRBJ2-3|NA
ASSLTRQSEQY
>TRBV19|TRBD1|TRBJ1-2|NA
ASSDRDRGGYT
>TRBV7-7|NA|TRBJ2-3|NA
ASSPQSDTQY
>TRBV27|TRBD2|TRBJ2-3|few
ASSSSGRITDTQY
>TRBV18|TRBD1|TRBJ2-7|NA
ASSEGQGFYEQY
>TRBV7-2|NA|TRBJ2-7|NA
ASSLGETGRSSYEQY
>TRBV7-2|NA|TRBJ2-1|NA
ASSLGPGSYNEQF
>TRBV4-2|NA|TRBJ2-1|NA
ASSQGPGTANEQF
>TRBV6-5|NA|TRBJ2-2|few
ASRRLGTGELF
>TRBV7-9|TRBD2|NA|NA
ASSLASGRYEQY
>TRBV7-3|TRBD1|TRBJ1-2|NA
ASSYAPSGQGASYGYT